The 14 T cell receptor beta chains in this list originate from one sample, sequenced in a study of blood T cell repertoires in COVID-19. Sequencing used immunoSEQ multiplex PCR; TCRdb keeps in-frame clones, though not all of them. The table has about 270,000 clones, approximately 81% seen once. The sequencing input was peripheral blood. The receptors originated from a woman aged 55-70 years with active or convalescent COVID-19.

The gene calls are TRBV18 and TRBJ2-7; perhaps TRBD2 as D (5 bases). This CDR3 is built from 11 residues. V lost 5 bases and J lost 5, with 7 bases in between. Germline CDR1 and CDR2: KGHSH and LQKENI. CDR3 sequence: CASSEGHEQYF. CDR3 DNA sequence: TGTGCCAGCTCAGAGGGCCACGAGCAGTACTTC.

The rearrangement joins TRBV19 to TRBJ1-2; tentatively, D is TRBD1 (5 bases). The germline CDR1 and CDR2 sequences are LNHDA and SQIVND (reference sequence). The CDR3 extends over 13 amino acids. V was trimmed by 6 bases and J by 3 bases, leaving 11 bases between them. The CDR3 loop reads CASSLTGDYGYTF. CDR3 nucleotide sequence: TGTGCCAGTAGCCTCACGGGGGACTATGGCTACACCTTC. The full variable domain, completed using reference TRBV19 and TRBJ1-2, is DGGITQSPKYLFRKEGQNVTLSCEQNLNHDAMYWYRQDPGQGLRLIYYSQIVNDFQKGDIAEGYSVSREKKESFPLTVTSAQKNPTAFYLCASSLTGDYGYTFGSGTRLTVV.

This clone was counted between two and nine times. The chain recombines TRBV5-1 with TRBJ1-6; TRBD1 might be the D (6 bases). Trimming left V 0 bases short and J 5 bases short, with 12 bases between. In germline, CDR1 is SGHRS, CDR2 YFSETQ. The CDR3 loop spans 16 amino acids. The CDR3 sequence: CASSLGTERNNSPLHF. CDR3 in DNA: TGCGCCAGCAGCTTGGGGACAGAGAGAAATAATTCACCCCTCCACTTT.

The chain couples TRBV21-1 to TRBJ2-7; TRBD1 is the table's D call and was not checked against the DNA. TRBV21-1 is marked as a pseudogene. The CDR3 is 16 amino acids. CDR3 in DNA: TGTGCCAGCTCCAGGACCCGCGACAGGGGGCAAAGCGAGCAGTACTTC. Translation: CASSRTRDRGQSEQYF.

J is TRBJ1-1 and V is TRBV3-1 (or the pseudogene TRBV3-2); 8 bases agree with TRBD1. Germline values: CDR1 LGHDT, CDR2 YNNKEL (reference sequence). V gave up 2 bases and J gave up 8 bases; unmatched junction bases: 4. The CDR3 spans 13 residues. The CDR3 reads CASSQRAGGEAFF. The CDR3 DNA reads TGTGCCAGCAGCCAAAGAGCAGGGGGCGAAGCTTTCTTT.

The chain uses TRBV7-9 and TRBJ1-1; the D gene is possibly TRBD1 (6 bases). V was cut by 5 bases and J by 6 bases, with 19 bases left in between. The germline V gene has CDR1 SEHNR and CDR2 FQNEAQ (reference sequence). The CDR3 runs to 15 residues. The CDR3 nucleotides read TGTGCCAGCAGCCTTCTACTCTGGGGGCGGGCTGAAGCTTTCTTT. It translates to CASSLLLWGRAEAFF.

The V call is TRBV5-1, the J call TRBJ2-3; no clear D gene. Germline lookup yields CDR1 SGHRS and CDR2 YFSETQ. V lost 2 bases and J lost 0, with 7 bases in between. The CDR3 is 14 residues long. The CDR3 nucleotides are TGCGCCAGCAGCTTAAGGAGCAGCACAGATACGCAGTATTTT. Translated: CASSLRSSTDTQYF.

V gene TRBV20-1 combines with J gene TRBJ2-1; 10 bases line up with TRBD2. Germline V gene data show CDR1 as DFQATT and CDR2 as SNEGSKA (reference sequence). The ends lost 6 bases at V and 11 bases at J; junction bases unmatched: 4. The CDR3 runs to 11 residues. The CDR3 DNA follows: TGCAGTGCCGCTAGCGGGGGACAGCAGTTCTTC. Translating gives CSAASGGQQFF.

The chain is built from TRBV7-8 and TRBJ2-2; 7 nucleotides line up with TRBD2. The CDR3 covers 14 residues. The J segment lost 3 bases and the V segment lost 2 bases, leaving 0 bases of the junction unmatched. Germline V lookup: CDR1 SGHVS, CDR2 FQNEAQ. The CDR3 DNA reads as TGTGCCAGCAGCTTACGGGGGGACACCGGGGAGCTGTTTTTT. This sequence encodes CASSLRGDTGELFF.

This chain uses TRBV27 with TRBJ2-4; 8 bases are a match to TRBD1. The CDR3 is 15 amino acids. V gave up 5 bases and J gave up 8 bases; unmatched junction bases: 11. Germline CDR1 reads MNHEY; CDR2 reads SMNVEV (reference sequence). The CDR3 spells CASSPRGQGVYIQYF. For the CDR3, the DNA is TGTGCCAGCAGTCCCCGAGGACAGGGTGTTTACATTCAGTACTTC.

The chain recombines TRBV14 with TRBJ2-1, with D possibly TRBD1 on 7 matching bases. Germline CDR1 reads SGHDN; CDR2 reads FVKESK. With 5 bases removed from V and 9 bases from J, the gap between germline ends came to 20 bases. The CDR3 has 15 amino acids. The CDR3 is CASSSRQGAGLEQFF. The CDR3 DNA is TGTGCCAGCAGCTCTCGACAGGGTGCGGGGCTTGAGCAGTTCTTC.

The J gene is TRBJ1-6, the V gene TRBV6-6; possibly TRBD1 for D (6 bases). CDR1 and CDR2 from the germline V gene are MNHNY and SVGAGI (reference sequence). Trimming removed 2 bases at V and 7 bases at J, with 9 bases between. The CDR3 sequence is 14 residues long. CDR3 sequence: CASSYQGLNSPLHF. The CDR3 DNA reads TGTGCCAGCAGTTACCAGGGGTTAAATTCACCCCTCCACTTT.

The chain couples TRBV19 to TRBJ2-7; 10 positions agree with TRBD1. Germline values: CDR1 LNHDA, CDR2 SQIVND (reference sequence). CDR3 length equals 15 residues. After removal of 6 bases from V and 7 bases from J, the junction contained 12 bases not matched to a gene. CDR3 DNA: TGTGCCAGTAGCCCTCCGACAGGGGGCGTGGGTGAGCAGTACTTC. Translated, it gives CASSPPTGGVGEQYF. Full variable domain (outside the CDR3, taken from reference TRBV19 and TRBJ2-7): DGGITQSPKYLFRKEGQNVTLSCEQNLNHDAMYWYRQDPGQGLRLIYYSQIVNDFQKGDIAEGYSVSREKKESFPLTVTSAQKNPTAFYLCASSPPTGGVGEQYFGPGTRLTVT.

This clone was counted a single time. The rearrangement joins TRBV6-5 to TRBJ2-7, with D perhaps matching TRBD2 (6 bases). The CDR3 length is 14 residues. Per germline, CDR1 MNHEY and CDR2 SVGAGI. Between the trimmed V and J ends, which lost 6 bases and 5 bases, there was a span of 17 bases. CDR3 amino acids: CASSDREAFNEQYF. The CDR3 DNA is TGTGCCAGCAGCGATAGGGAGGCTTTCAACGAGCAGTACTTC.